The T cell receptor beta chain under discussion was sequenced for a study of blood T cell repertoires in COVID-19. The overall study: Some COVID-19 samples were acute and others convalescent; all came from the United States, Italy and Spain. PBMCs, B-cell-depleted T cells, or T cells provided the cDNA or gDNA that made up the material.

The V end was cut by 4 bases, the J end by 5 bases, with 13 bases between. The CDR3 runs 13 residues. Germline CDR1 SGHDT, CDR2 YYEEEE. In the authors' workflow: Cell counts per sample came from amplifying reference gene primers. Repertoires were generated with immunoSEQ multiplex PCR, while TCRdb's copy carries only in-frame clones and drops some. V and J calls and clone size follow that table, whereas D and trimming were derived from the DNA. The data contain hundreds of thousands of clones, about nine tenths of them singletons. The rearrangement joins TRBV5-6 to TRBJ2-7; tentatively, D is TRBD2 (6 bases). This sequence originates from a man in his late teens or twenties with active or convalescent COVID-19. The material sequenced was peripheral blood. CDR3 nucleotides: TGTGCCAGCAGCCTGTGGAGGGGCGACGAGCAGTACTTC. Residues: CASSLWRGDEQYF.